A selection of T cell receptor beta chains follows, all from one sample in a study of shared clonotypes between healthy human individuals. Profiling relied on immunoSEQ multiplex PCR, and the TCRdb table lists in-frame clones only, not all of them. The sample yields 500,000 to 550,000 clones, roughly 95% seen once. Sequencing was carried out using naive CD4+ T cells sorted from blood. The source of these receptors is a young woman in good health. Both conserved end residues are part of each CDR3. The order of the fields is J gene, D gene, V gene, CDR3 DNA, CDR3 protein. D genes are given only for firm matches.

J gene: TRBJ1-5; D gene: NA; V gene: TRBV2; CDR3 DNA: TGTGCCAGCAGCGCGACAGTGGAACATCAGCCCCAGCATTTT; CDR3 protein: CASSATVEHQPQHF
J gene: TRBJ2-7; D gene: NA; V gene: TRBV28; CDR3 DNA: TGTGCCAGCAGGCCCCAGGGCAGGTCCTACGAGCAGTACTTC; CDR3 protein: CASRPQGRSYEQYF
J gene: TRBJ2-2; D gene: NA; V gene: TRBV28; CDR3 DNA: TGTGCCAGCAGTAGGGCATCCACCGGGGAGCTGTTTTTT; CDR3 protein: CASSRASTGELFF
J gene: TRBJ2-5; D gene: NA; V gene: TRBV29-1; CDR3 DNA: TGCAGCGTTGATCTAATAGCCGAGACCCAGTACTTC; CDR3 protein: CSVDLIAETQYF
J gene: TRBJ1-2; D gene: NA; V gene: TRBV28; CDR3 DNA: TGTGCCAGCAGTTTAATTACAGCTGATGGCTACACCTTC; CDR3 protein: CASSLITADGYTF
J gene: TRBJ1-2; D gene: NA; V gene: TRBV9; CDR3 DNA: TGTGCCAGCAGCGGGACTGATGGCTACACCTTC; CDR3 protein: CASSGTDGYTF
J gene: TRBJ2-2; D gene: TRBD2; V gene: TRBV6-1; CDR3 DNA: TGTGCCAGCAGTGAAAGGGCGGGAGTTGCGGTCACCGGGGAGCTGTTTTTT; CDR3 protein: CASSERAGVAVTGELFF
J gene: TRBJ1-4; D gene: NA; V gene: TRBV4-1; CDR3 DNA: TGCGCCAGCAGCCGAGACAAATTCCATGCAACTAATGAAAAACTGTTTTTT; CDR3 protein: CASSRDKFHATNEKLFF
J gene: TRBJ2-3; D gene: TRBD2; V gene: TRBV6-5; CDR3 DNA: TGTGCCAGCAGACGTGGACTAGCCGGCACAGATACGCAGTATTTT; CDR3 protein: CASRRGLAGTDTQYF
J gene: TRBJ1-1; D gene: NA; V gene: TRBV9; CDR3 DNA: TGTGCCAGCAGCGTAACGTCCAAGAACACTGAAGCTTTCTTT; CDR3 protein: CASSVTSKNTEAFF
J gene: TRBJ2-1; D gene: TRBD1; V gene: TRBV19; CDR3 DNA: TGTGCCAGTAGTAAGGCTTGGGCAGGGGGCTTCAATGAGCAGTTCTTC; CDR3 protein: CASSKAWAGGFNEQFF
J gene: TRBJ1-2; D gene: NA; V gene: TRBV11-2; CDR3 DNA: TGTGCCAGCAGCAGGGGCGCCCTTACTAGCTATGGCTACACCTTC; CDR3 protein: CASSRGALTSYGYTF
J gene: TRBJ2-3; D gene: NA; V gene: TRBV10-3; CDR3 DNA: TGTGCCATCCTACAGGGAACTGGCACAGATACGCAGTATTTT; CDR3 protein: CAILQGTGTDTQYF
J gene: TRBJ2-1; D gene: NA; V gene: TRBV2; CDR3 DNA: TGTGCCAGCATTAGTTTGGAGCCGGGGAGCTCCTACAATGAGCAGTTCTTC; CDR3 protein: CASISLEPGSSYNEQFF